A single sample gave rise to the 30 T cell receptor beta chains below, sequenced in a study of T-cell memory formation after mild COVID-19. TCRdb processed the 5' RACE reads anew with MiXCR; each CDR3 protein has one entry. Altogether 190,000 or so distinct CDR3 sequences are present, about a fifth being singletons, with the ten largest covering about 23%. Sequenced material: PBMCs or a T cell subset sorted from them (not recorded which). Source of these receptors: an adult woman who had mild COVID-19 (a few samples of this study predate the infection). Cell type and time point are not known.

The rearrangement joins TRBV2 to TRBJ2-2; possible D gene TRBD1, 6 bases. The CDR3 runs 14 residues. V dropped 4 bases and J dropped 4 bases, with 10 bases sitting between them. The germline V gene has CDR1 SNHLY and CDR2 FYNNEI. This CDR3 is CASSAYRATGELFF. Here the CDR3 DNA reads TGTGCCAGCAGTGCGTACAGGGCCACCGGGGAGCTGTTTTTT.

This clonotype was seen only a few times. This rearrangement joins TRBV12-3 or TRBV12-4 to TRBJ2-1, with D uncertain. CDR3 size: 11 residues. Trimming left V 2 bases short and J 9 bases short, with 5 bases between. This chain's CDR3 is CASSLNGEQFF. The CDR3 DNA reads TGTGCCAGCAGTTTAAATGGTGAGCAGTTCTTC.

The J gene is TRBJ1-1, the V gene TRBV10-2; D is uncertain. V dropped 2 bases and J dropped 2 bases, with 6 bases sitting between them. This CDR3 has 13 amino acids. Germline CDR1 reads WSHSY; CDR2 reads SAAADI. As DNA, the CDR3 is TGCGCCAGCAGTGAGCCTTCAAACACTGAAGCTTTCTTT. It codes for CASSEPSNTEAFF.

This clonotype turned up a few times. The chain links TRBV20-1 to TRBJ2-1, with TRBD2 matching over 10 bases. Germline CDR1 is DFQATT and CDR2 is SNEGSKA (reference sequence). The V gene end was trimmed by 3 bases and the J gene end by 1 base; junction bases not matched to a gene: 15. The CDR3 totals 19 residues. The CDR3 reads CSARPRVLAGEGSYNEQFF. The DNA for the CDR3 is TGCAGTGCTAGGCCCAGGGTCCTAGCGGGAGAAGGGTCCTACAATGAGCAGTTCTTC.

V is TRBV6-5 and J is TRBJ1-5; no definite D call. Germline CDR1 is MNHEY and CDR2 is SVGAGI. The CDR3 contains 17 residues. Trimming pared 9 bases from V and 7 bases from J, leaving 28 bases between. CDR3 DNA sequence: TGTGCCAGACCCCCCTCGGTAGGCTATCACACAGTCCAGCCCCAGCATTTT. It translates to CARPPSVGYHTVQPQHF.

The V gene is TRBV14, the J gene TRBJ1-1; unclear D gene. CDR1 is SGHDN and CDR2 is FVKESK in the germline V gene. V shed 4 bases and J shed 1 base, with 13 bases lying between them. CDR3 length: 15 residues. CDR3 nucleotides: TGTGCCAGCAGCCTCCCCGGTAGCAGGAACACTGAAGCTTTCTTT. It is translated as CASSLPGSRNTEAFF. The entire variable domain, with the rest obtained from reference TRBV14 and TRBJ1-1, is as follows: EAGVTQFPSHSVIEKGQTVTLRCDPISGHDNLYWYRRVMGKEIKFLLHFVKESKQDESGMPNNRFLAERTGGTYSTLKVQPAELEDSGVYFCASSLPGSRNTEAFFGQGTRLTVV.

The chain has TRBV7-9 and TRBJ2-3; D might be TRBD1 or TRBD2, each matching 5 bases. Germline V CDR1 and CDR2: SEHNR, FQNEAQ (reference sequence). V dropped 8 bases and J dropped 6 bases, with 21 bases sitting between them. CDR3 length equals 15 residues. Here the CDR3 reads CASGDGSGSGDTQYF. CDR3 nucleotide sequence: TGTGCCAGCGGGGACGGGTCAGGGTCCGGGGATACGCAGTATTTT. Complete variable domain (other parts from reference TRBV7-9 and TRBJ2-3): DTGVSQNPRHKITKRGQNVTFRCDPISEHNRLYWYRQTLGQGPEFLTYFQNEAQLEKSRLLSDRFSAERPKGSFSTLEIQRTEQGDSAMYLCASGDGSGSGDTQYFGPGTRLTVL.

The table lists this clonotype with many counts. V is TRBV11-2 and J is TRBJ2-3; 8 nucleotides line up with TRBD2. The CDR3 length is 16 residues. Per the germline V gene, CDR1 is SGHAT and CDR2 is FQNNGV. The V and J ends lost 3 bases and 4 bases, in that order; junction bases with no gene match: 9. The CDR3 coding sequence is TGTGCCAGCAGCTTGGTGGGACTAGGGACCGCAGATACGCAGTATTTT. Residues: CASSLVGLGTADTQYF.

The CDR3: CATSDSTSNSGTYNEQFF. CDR3 in DNA: TGTGCCACCAGTGATTCGACGTCGAATAGCGGAACCTACAATGAGCAGTTCTTC. This chain links TRBV24-1 with TRBJ2-1; D is perhaps TRBD2 (6 bases). CDR3 length: 18 amino acids. The V end was cut by 2 bases, the J end by 2 bases, with 18 bases between. Germline V gene sequence: CDR1 KGHDR, CDR2 SFDVKD.

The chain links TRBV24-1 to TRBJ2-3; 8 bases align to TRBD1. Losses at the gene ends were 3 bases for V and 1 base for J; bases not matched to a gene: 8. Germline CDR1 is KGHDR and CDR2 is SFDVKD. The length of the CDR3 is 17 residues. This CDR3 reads CATSDARGRGRTDTQYF. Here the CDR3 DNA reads TGTGCCACCAGTGATGCCAGGGGGCGCGGGCGCACAGATACGCAGTATTTT.

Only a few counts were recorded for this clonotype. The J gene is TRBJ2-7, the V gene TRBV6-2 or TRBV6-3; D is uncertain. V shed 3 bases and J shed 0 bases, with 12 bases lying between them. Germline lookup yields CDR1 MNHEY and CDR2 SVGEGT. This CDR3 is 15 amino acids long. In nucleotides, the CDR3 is TGTGCCAGCAGTTATACTGACTGGAACTCCTACGAGCAGTACTTC. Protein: CASSYTDWNSYEQYF.

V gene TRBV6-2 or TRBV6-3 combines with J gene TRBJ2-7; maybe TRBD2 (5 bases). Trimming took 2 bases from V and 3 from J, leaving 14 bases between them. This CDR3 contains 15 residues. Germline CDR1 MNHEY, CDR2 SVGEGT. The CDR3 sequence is CASSYPSNGIYEQYF. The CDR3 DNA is TGTGCCAGCAGTTACCCAAGTAACGGGATCTACGAGCAGTACTTC.

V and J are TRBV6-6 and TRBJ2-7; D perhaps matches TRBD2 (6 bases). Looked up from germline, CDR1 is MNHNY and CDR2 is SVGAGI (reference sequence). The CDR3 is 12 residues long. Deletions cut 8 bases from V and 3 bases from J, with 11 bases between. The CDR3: CASGPSDYEQYF. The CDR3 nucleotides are TGTGCCAGCGGGCCTAGCGACTACGAGCAGTACTTC.

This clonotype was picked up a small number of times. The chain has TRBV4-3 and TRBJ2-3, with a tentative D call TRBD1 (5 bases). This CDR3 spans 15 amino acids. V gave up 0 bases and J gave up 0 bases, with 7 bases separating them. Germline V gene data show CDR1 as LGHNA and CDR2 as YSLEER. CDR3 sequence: CASSQDRESTDTQYF. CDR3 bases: TGCGCCAGCAGCCAAGACAGGGAAAGCACAGATACGCAGTATTTT.

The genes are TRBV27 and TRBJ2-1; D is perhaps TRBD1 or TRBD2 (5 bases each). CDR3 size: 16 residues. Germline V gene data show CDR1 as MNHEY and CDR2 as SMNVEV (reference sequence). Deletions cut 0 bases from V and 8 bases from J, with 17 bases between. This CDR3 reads CASSLSGTSFDYEQFF. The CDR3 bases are TGTGCCAGCAGTTTATCCGGGACCAGCTTTGACTATGAGCAGTTCTTC.

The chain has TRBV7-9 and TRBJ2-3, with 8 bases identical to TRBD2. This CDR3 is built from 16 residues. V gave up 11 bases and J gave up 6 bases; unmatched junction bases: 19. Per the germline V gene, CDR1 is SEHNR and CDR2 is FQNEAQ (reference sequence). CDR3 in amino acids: CAGADRLAGSRDTQYF. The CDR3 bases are TGTGCCGGGGCAGATCGCTTAGCGGGGAGCCGGGATACGCAGTATTTT.

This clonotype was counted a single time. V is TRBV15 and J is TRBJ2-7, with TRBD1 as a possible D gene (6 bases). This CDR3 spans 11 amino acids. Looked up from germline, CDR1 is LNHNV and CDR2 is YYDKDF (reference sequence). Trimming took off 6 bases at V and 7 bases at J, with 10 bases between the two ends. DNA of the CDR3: TGTGCCACCAGGGGGGCGAAGGAGCAGTACTTC. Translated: CATRGAKEQYF.

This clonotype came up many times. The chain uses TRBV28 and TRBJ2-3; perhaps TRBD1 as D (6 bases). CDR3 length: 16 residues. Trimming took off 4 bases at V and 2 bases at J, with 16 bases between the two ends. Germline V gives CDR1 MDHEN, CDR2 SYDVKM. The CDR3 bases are TGTGCCAGCAGTTCTTCCTCACAGGGTATCACAGATACGCAGTATTTT. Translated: CASSSSSQGITDTQYF.

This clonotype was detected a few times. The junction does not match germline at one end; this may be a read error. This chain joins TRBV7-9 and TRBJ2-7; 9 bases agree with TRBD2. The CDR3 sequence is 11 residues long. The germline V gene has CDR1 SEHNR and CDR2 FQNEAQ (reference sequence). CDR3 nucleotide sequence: TGTGCCAGCAGCTGGACTAGCGAGCTGTACTTC. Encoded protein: CASSWTSELYF.

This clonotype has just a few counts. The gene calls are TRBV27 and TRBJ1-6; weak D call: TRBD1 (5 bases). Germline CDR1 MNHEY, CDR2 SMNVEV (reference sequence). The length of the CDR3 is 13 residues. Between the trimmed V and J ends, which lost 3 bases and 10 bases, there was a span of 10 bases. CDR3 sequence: CASSFQGSSPLHF. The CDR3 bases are TGTGCCAGCAGTTTTCAGGGTTCCTCACCCCTCCACTTT.

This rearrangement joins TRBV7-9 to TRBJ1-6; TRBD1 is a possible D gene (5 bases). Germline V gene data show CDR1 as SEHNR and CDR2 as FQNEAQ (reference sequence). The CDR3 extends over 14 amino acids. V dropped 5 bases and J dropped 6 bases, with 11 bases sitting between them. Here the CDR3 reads CASSARGTNSPLHF. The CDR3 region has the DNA TGTGCCAGCAGCGCCCGTGGGACTAATTCACCCCTCCACTTT.

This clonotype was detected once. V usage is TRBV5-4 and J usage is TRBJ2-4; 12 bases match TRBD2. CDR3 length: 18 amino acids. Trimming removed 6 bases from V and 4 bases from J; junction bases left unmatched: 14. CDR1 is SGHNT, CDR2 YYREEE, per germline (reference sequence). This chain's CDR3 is CASTDLAGGPSSKNIQYF. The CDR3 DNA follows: TGTGCCAGCACCGACCTAGCGGGAGGGCCCTCGTCTAAAAACATTCAGTACTTC.

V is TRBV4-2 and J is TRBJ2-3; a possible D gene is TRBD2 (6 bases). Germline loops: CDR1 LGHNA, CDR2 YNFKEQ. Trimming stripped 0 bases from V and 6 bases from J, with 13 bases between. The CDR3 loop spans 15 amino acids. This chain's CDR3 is CASSQDKRSGDTQYF. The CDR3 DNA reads TGTGCCAGCAGCCAAGATAAGCGGAGCGGGGATACGCAGTATTTT.

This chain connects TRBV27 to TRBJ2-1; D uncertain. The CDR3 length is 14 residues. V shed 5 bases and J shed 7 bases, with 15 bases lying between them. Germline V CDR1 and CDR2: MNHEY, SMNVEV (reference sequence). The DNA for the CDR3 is TGTGCCAGCAGTCCTCTGATTCCCGTGAATGAGCAGTTCTTC. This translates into CASSPLIPVNEQFF.

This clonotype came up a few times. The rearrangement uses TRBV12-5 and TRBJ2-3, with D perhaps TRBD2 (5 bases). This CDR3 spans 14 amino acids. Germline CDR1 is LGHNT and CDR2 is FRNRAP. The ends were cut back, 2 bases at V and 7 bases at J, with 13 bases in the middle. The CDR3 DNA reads TGTGCTAGTGGTTTGCCCCGACGAGGGAATACGCAGTATTTT. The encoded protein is CASGLPRRGNTQYF.

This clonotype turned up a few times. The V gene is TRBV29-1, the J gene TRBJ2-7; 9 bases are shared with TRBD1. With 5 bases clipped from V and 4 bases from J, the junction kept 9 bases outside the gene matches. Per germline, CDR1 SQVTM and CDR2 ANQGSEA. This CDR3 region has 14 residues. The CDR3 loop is CSVNEGTGQYEQYF. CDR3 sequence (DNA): TGCAGCGTTAACGAGGGGACAGGGCAGTACGAGCAGTACTTC.

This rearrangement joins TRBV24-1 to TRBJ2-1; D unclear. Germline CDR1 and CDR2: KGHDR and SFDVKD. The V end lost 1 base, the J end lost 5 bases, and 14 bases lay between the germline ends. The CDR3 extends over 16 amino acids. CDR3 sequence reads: CATSDFWEGSDNEQFF. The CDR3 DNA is TGTGCCACCAGTGATTTTTGGGAAGGGTCTGACAATGAGCAGTTCTTC.

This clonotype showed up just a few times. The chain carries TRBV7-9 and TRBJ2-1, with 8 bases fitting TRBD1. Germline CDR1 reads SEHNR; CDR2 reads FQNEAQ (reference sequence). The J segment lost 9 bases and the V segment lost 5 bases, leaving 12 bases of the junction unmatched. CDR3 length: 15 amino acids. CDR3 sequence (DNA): TGTGCCAGCAGCGCCCGGGACAGGTATCCCCTTGAGCAGTTCTTC. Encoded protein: CASSARDRYPLEQFF. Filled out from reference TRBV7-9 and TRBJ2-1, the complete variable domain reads DTGVSQNPRHKITKRGQNVTFRCDPISEHNRLYWYRQTLGQGPEFLTYFQNEAQLEKSRLLSDRFSAERPKGSFSTLEIQRTEQGDSAMYLCASSARDRYPLEQFFGPGTRLTVL.

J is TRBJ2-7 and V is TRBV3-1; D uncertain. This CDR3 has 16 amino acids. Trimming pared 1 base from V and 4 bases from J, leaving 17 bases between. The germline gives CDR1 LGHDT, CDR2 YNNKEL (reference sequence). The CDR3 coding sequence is TGTGCCAGCAGCCAAGGAGGCCGGTCGATTGGGTACGAGCAGTACTTC. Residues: CASSQGGRSIGYEQYF.

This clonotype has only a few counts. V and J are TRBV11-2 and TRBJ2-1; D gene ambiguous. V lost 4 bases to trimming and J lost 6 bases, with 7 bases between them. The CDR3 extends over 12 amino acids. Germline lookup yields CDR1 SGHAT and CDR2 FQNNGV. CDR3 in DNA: TGTGCCAGCAGCTCGGCCCTCAATGAGCAGTTCTTC. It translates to CASSSALNEQFF.